One T cell receptor beta chain is described in this entry. Its antigen is not yet known. Nothing much larger sits one base from this clone, and base qualities are not available. This entry belongs to a study of blood T cell repertoires in COVID-19 (dated by TCRdb to the early 2020s). Context from the whole study: Samples from collaborators originated in the United States, Italy and Spain and spanned both the acute and convalescent phases of COVID-19. The material from the prospective study consisted of cDNA or gDNA derived from T cells, B-cell-depleted T cells, or PBMCs. Deeply sampled blood TCRbeta repertoires from subjects exposed to, actively infected with, or recovered from COVID-19 were included in the dataset. The repertoires were released in a freely available public database meant as a resource for research on the immune response to SARS-CoV-2. The samples were drawn from two sources: the first 160 participants of the ongoing ImmuneRACE study, and 950 to 1,500 subjects contributed by 6 global collaborators. The sample metadata nearly always contained a de-identified subject ID, COVID-19 status, age in years and sex. Where available, HLA class I and class II types were obtained from metadata supplied by the sample provider rather than from assay-based typing.

The immunoSEQ Assay, a bias-controlled multiplex PCR, was used to amplify TCRbeta CDR3 regions from genomic DNA. Concerning the study's data processing: The number of nucleated cells in each sample was estimated from the amplification of reference gene primers within the assay. To quantify the absolute abundance of each unique TCRbeta CDR3 rearrangement, sequence reads were collapsed and filtered. Productive Simpson clonality was computed per sample as the square root of Simpson's diversity index over productive rearrangements. TCRdb took over this immuneACCESS table, retaining in-frame rearrangements with V and J assigned. Such tables are incomplete; in checked studies, under half of the missing clones stem from an unresolved V gene, and the remainder is unexplained. V and J calls and clone size are copied from that table; D and trimming were computed from the DNA. The sample table lists about 370,000 clones, around 87% of them with a count of one. Of the sample, about 10% is held by the ten largest clones.

The germline V gene (reference sequence) specifies LNHDA as CDR1 and SQIVND as CDR2. The CDR3, cysteine through phenylalanine, is 14 amino acids long. CDR3 DNA is the only sequence kept; it has 42 bases, read in frame from the first base. V is cut back by 5 bases and J by 8 bases, with 8 bases in the junction unmatched. The study at large found these results: The quantity of clinical and demographic metadata differed by source and by participant and was supplied without curation.

One collaborating source in Seattle enrolled patients while the patients were actively infected and followed the patients over time throughout the course of disease. Collaborating institutions collected whole blood in K2EDTA tubes following their own protocols. For TCRbeta analysis, collaborator samples were shipped as frozen whole blood, as isolated PBMCs, or as DNA extracted from either sample type. Sequences were obtained from peripheral blood. The V and J genes are TRBV19 and TRBJ2-1; a stretch of 8 junction bases matches TRBD2. The receptor's source is a woman aged 25 to 39 with COVID-19, enrolled during active disease. The DNA is as follows: TGTGCCAGTAGTCCAGCGGGAGCCGGATATGAGCAGTTCTTC. This is translated as CASSPAGAGYEQFF.